Sequencing of this TCR beta chain was carried out in a study of cytomegalovirus exposure and HLA in healthy donors. Study-wide findings and caveats: Sequencing depth roughly uniform across donors was assumed in presence/absence analyses.

Both 60 Vbeta primers and 13 Jbeta primers went into the PCR. Repertoires were generated with immunoSEQ multiplex PCR, while TCRdb's copy carries only in-frame clones and drops some. Here the sample spans under 140,000 clones, over 60% being singletons. A word on this clone: Antigen unknown.

V lost 0 bases, J lost 8 bases, and 5 bases stayed unmatched. The CDR3 totals 14 residues. CDR1 LGHNA and CDR2 YNFKEQ come from the germline V gene. V and J are TRBV4-2 and TRBJ1-2; 8 bases agree with TRBD1. Input material: PBMCs. The clonotype was recovered from a woman aged 60 to 75 in good health and CMV-seropositive. The CDR3 DNA follows: TGTGCCAGCAGCCAAGACAGGGGGCGAGAAGGCTACACCTTC. This sequence encodes CASSQDRGREGYTF.